The 14 T cell receptor beta chains given below trace back to one sample, sequenced in a study of T cells in Graves' hyperthyroidism and ophthalmopathy. RNA transcripts served as the template for amplifying TCR beta CDR3 regions. An initial round of RT-PCR targeting the TCR CDR3 relied on the HTBI primer set. TCRdb independently ran MiXCR on the multiplex PCR reads; one entry per CDR3 protein. The sample consists of 300,000 to 450,000 distinct CDR3 sequences, approximately 17% of them appearing once. Sequenced input: blood. The receptors stem from a young man with Graves' ophthalmopathy.

This clonotype was picked up many times. The rearrangement uses TRBV12-3 or TRBV12-4 and TRBJ1-1, with no clear D. CDR3 length: 12 amino acids. The V gene lost 3 bases and the J gene lost 3 bases, with 5 bases spanning the gap. CDR3 coding DNA: TGTGCCAGCAGTTTCGGGTACACTGAAGCTTTCTTT. Translating gives CASSFGYTEAFF.

This chain uses TRBV29-1 with TRBJ2-3, with D uncertain. CDR1 SQVTM and CDR2 ANQGSEA come from the germline V gene. V lost 4 bases and J lost 1, with 6 bases in between. The CDR3 consists of 12 residues. CDR3 amino acids: CSVGDRTDTQYF. As DNA, the CDR3 is TGCAGCGTTGGAGATCGCACAGATACGCAGTATTTT.

In this sample, this clonotype turned up a few times. V is TRBV12-3 or TRBV12-4 and J is TRBJ1-6; no clear D gene. This CDR3 region has 13 residues. V gave up 6 bases and J gave up 0 bases, with 3 bases separating them. CDR3 loop: CASRYSYNSPLHF. Written as DNA, the CDR3 is TGTGCCAGCAGGTACTCCTATAATTCACCCCTCCACTTT.

This clonotype occurred many times. The rearrangement links TRBV12-3 or TRBV12-4 to TRBJ1-4, with TRBD1 as a possible D gene (5 bases). The CDR3 sequence is 13 residues long. Trimming left V 3 bases short and J 8 bases short, with 10 bases between. CDR3 coding DNA: TGTGCCAGCAGTTTTTGGGGCGGCGAAAAACTGTTTTTT. It translates to CASSFWGGEKLFF.

This clonotype was counted many times. This chain uses TRBV2 with TRBJ1-2, with TRBD1 matching over 10 bases. Trimming removed 8 bases from V and 7 bases from J; junction bases left unmatched: 13. The CDR3 is made up of 15 amino acids. CDR1 is SNHLY, CDR2 FYNNEI, per germline. CDR3 sequence reads: CASSFIRQGAGGYTF. In nucleotides, the CDR3 is TGTGCCAGCTCCTTTATTCGACAGGGGGCGGGTGGCTACACCTTC.

A word on this clonotype: A much larger clone differs by one base, so this may be a read error. The chain carries TRBV9 and TRBJ2-5; D call uncertain. V lost 3 bases and J 1 base, leaving 19 bases between the germline ends. The germline CDR1 and CDR2 sequences are SGDLS and YYNGEE. This CDR3 has 17 amino acids. In nucleotides, the CDR3 is TGTGCCAGCAGCGGGAGAGGTATTGGAGCACTCCAAGAGACCCAGTACTTC. This sequence encodes CASSGRGIGALQETQYF.

The V call is TRBV24-1, the J call TRBJ2-2, with 8 bases identical to TRBD1. CDR1 is KGHDR, CDR2 SFDVKD, per germline. This CDR3 comprises 14 residues. V was clipped by 4 bases and J by 3 bases; unmatched bases: 0. The CDR3 DNA sequence: TGTGCCACCAGTGAGACAGGGGACACCGGGGAGCTGTTTTTT. Translating gives CATSETGDTGELFF.

This clonotype appeared many times. V and J are TRBV27 and TRBJ1-2, with D unresolved. The CDR3 extends over 13 amino acids. Germline lookup yields CDR1 MNHEY and CDR2 SMNVEV (reference sequence). V was trimmed by 4 bases and J by 4 bases, leaving 10 bases between them. This chain's CDR3 is CASSSRAPYGYTF. In DNA, the CDR3 is TGTGCCAGCAGTTCCCGGGCCCCCTATGGCTACACCTTC.

This clonotype was seen repeatedly, ten times or more. The J gene is TRBJ1-5, the V gene TRBV7-9; D ambiguous. This CDR3 spans 12 amino acids. The germline gives CDR1 SEHNR, CDR2 FQNEAQ (reference sequence). Trimming cost V 3 bases and J 7 bases, with 7 bases left between them. The CDR3 protein is CASSFLYQPQHF. CDR3 coding DNA: TGTGCCAGCAGCTTCTTGTACCAGCCCCAGCATTTT.

The gene calls are TRBV3-1 and TRBJ2-1, with TRBD2 matching 10 bases. The CDR3 is made up of 17 amino acids. Germline CDR1 reads LGHDT; CDR2 reads YNNKEL (reference sequence). J gave up 9 bases and V 0 bases, and 11 bases lay outside the gene matches. CDR3 sequence: CASSQEFAAGGLSEQFF. The CDR3 DNA is TGTGCCAGCAGCCAAGAGTTTGCAGCGGGGGGGCTAAGTGAGCAGTTCTTC.

In this sample, this clonotype turned up many times. The chain couples TRBV4-1 to TRBJ1-2; tentatively, D is TRBD1 (5 bases). V was shortened by 3 bases and J by 1 base, with 18 bases between the two germline ends. The length of the CDR3 is 17 residues. Germline V gives CDR1 MGHRA, CDR2 YSYEKL. The CDR3, as DNA: TGCGCCAGCAGCCACCTCCTCGGGGGACCCCTTAACTATGGCTACACCTTC. Translation: CASSHLLGGPLNYGYTF.

This clonotype was observed at least ten times. The V gene is TRBV3-1, the J gene TRBJ2-5; 10 bases are a match to TRBD2. This CDR3 comprises 17 residues. V shed 1 base and J 2 bases; nucleotides not matched to a gene: 7. Germline assignment: CDR1 LGHDT and CDR2 YNNKEL (reference sequence). CDR3 sequence reads: CASSQATLAGDQETQYF. In DNA, the CDR3 is TGTGCCAGCAGCCAAGCCACGCTAGCGGGGGATCAAGAGACCCAGTACTTC.

The V and J genes are TRBV6-6 and TRBJ2-5; possibly TRBD1 or TRBD2 for D (7 bases each). From germline, CDR1 is MNHNY and CDR2 SVGAGI (reference sequence). This CDR3 has 15 amino acids. Trimming left V 0 bases short and J 4 bases short, with 12 bases between. CDR3: CASSYSQGGRETQYF. The CDR3 DNA is TGTGCCAGCAGTTACTCCCAGGGGGGGCGAGAGACCCAGTACTTC.

As regards this clonotype: This may be a read error: a much more frequent sequence differs by one nucleotide. The chain links TRBV13 to TRBJ2-1; tentative D call: TRBD2 (6 bases). The CDR3 has 13 amino acids. Germline loops: CDR1 PRHDT, CDR2 FYEKMQ (reference sequence). In DNA, the CDR3 is TGTGCCACGGCCTCCGGGGGAAACAATGAGCAGCTCTTC. Translating gives CATASGGNNEQLF.